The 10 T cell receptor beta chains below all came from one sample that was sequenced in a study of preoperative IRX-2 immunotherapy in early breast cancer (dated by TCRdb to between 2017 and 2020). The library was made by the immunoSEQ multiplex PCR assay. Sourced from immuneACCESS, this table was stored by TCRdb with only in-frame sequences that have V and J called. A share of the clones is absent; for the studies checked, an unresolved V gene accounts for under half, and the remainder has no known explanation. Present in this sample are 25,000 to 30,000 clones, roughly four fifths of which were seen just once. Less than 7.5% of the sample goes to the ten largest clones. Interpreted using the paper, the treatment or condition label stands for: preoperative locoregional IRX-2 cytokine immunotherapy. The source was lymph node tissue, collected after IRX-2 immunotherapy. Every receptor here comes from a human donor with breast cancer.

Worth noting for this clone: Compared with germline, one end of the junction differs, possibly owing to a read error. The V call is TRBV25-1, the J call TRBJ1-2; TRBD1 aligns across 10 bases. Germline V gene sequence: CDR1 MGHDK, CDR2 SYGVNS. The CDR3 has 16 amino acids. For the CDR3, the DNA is TGTGCCAGCAATGAAATTCGGACAGGGGGTAGCTATGGCTACACCTTC. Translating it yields CASNEIRTGGSYGYTF.

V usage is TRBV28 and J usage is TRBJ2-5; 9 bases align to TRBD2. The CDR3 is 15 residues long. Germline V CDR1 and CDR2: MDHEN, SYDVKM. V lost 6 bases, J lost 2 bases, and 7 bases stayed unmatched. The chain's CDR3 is CASSLTSGGQETQYF. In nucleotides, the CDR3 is TGTGCCAGCAGCCTGACTAGCGGAGGGCAAGAGACCCAGTACTTC.

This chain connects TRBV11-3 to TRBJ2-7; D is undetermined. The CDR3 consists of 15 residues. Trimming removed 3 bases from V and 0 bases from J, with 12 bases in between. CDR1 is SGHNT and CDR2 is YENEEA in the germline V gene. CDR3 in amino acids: CASSLEPDGSYEQYF. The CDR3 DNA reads TGTGCCAGCAGCTTGGAACCGGACGGCTCCTACGAGCAGTACTTC.

The CDR3 spells CASSFTSGTAEGKLFF. The CDR3 DNA sequence: TGTGCCAGCAGCTTTACTTCCGGGACAGCCGAGGGAAAACTGTTTTTT. The rearrangement joins TRBV11-3 to TRBJ1-4, with 7 bases that match TRBD1. V gave up 3 bases and J gave up 10 bases; unmatched junction bases: 14. The CDR3 has 16 amino acids. Per the germline V gene, CDR1 is SGHNT and CDR2 is YENEEA.

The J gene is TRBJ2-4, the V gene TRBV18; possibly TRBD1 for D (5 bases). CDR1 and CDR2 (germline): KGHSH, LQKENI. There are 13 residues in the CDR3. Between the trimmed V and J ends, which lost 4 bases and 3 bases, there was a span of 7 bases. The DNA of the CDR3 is TGTGCCAGCTCACAACAGGACAAAAACATTCAGTACTTC. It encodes CASSQQDKNIQYF.

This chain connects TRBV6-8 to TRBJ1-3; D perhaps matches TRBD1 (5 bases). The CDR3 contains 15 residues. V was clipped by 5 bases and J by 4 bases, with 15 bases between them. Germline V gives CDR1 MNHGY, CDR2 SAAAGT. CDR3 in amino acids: CASSNDAGRGNTIYF. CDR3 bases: TGTGCCAGCAGTAATGACGCGGGGCGCGGAAACACCATATATTTT.

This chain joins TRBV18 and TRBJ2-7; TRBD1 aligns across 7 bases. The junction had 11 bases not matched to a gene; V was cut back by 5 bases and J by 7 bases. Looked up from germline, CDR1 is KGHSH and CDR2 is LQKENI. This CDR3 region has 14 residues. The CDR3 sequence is CASSGDSLLREQYF. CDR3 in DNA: TGTGCCAGCTCAGGGGACAGTCTTCTACGAGAGCAGTACTTC. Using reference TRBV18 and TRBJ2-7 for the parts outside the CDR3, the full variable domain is NAGVMQNPRHLVRRRGQEARLRCSPMKGHSHVYWYRQLPEEGLKFMVYLQKENIIDESGMPKERFSAEFPKEGPSILRIQQVVRGDSAAYFCASSGDSLLREQYFGPGTRLTVT.

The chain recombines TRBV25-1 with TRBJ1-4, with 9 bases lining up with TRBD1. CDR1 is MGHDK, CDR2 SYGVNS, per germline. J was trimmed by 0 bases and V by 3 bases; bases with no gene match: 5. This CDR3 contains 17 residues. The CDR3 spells CASSDRDRVATNEKLFF. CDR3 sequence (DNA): TGTGCCAGCAGTGACCGGGACAGGGTTGCAACTAATGAAAAACTGTTTTTT.

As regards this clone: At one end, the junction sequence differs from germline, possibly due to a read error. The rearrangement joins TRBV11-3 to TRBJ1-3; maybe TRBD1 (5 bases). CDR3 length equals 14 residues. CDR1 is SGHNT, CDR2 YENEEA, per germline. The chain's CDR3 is CASSLGPSENTIYF. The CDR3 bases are TGTGCCAGCAGCTTGGGACCTTCTGAAAACACCATATATTTT.

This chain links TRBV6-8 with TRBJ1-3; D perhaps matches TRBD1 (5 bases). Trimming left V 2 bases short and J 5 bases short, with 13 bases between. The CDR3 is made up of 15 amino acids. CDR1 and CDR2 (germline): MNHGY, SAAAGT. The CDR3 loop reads CASSYAQGRRNTIYF. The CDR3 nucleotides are TGTGCCAGCAGTTACGCCCAGGGCCGGCGAAACACCATATATTTT.